This T cell receptor beta chain was captured in a study of T cells in Graves' hyperthyroidism and ophthalmopathy. Amplification of TCR beta CDR3 regions used RNA as the template. TCR CDR3 regions were first amplified by RT-PCR with HTBI primers. TCRdb reprocessed the multiplex PCR reads via MiXCR and lists one record per CDR3 protein. The sample records about 250,000 distinct CDR3 sequences, roughly 15% being singletons. Findings and limits, study-wide: In the analysis, a 13 V-J model separated ophthalmopathy from stable hyperthyroidism.

Blood sampling occurred at first hyperthyroidism diagnosis, ahead of any ophthalmopathy symptoms. The J segment lost 7 bases and the V segment lost 6 bases, leaving 5 bases of the junction unmatched. Germline V gene lookup returns CDR1 MNHEY and CDR2 SMNVEV (reference sequence). This CDR3 has 14 residues. This clonotype was observed a handful of times. Antigen specificity is unknown. The gene calls are TRBV27 and TRBJ1-6, with TRBD1 matching over 8 bases. Sequenced: blood. The sequence came from a woman between 50 and 59 years old with Graves' hyperthyroidism that later progressed to Graves' ophthalmopathy. In nucleotides, the CDR3 is TGTGCCAGCAGCTATACAGGGGGGAATTCACCCCTCCACTTT. Protein: CASSYTGGNSPLHF.